This TCR beta chain stems from a study of molecular identifiers for immune sequencing clone quantification. At the level of the study: RNA, taken in replicates from roughly 21,000 or 96,000 naive CD8 cells, was split five ways, with four sequenced. Overall study findings and caveats: Jurkat TCR RNA spiked in from one cell could reportedly be detected among about a million naive cells. Clones with over 20 RNA copies captured over 99% of effector molecules but under 1% of naive ones.

This clonotype has ten or more counts. Its antigen is not known. A single record per CDR3 protein comes from TCRdb applying MiXCR to the PCR reads. This table has 300,000 to 350,000 distinct CDR3 sequences, roughly a fifth appearing once. CDR3 size: 17 residues. Germline values: CDR1 LGHNA, CDR2 YSLEER. The junction had 13 bases not matched to a gene; V was cut back by 4 bases and J by 5 bases. The specimen sequenced was naive CD8+ T cells from blood, with Jurkat cell RNA spiked in. The sample's subset: FACS-sorted CD8+CD4-CCR7+CD45RA+ naive T cells. V and J are TRBV4-3 and TRBJ2-1; the match to TRBD2 covers 8 bases. The receptor comes from a human donor in good health. Some libraries in this study had Jurkat cell RNA spiked in. The CDR3 is CASSPLGLAGVNNEQFF. As DNA, the CDR3 is TGCGCCAGCAGCCCTCTAGGGCTAGCGGGTGTAAACAATGAGCAGTTCTTC.